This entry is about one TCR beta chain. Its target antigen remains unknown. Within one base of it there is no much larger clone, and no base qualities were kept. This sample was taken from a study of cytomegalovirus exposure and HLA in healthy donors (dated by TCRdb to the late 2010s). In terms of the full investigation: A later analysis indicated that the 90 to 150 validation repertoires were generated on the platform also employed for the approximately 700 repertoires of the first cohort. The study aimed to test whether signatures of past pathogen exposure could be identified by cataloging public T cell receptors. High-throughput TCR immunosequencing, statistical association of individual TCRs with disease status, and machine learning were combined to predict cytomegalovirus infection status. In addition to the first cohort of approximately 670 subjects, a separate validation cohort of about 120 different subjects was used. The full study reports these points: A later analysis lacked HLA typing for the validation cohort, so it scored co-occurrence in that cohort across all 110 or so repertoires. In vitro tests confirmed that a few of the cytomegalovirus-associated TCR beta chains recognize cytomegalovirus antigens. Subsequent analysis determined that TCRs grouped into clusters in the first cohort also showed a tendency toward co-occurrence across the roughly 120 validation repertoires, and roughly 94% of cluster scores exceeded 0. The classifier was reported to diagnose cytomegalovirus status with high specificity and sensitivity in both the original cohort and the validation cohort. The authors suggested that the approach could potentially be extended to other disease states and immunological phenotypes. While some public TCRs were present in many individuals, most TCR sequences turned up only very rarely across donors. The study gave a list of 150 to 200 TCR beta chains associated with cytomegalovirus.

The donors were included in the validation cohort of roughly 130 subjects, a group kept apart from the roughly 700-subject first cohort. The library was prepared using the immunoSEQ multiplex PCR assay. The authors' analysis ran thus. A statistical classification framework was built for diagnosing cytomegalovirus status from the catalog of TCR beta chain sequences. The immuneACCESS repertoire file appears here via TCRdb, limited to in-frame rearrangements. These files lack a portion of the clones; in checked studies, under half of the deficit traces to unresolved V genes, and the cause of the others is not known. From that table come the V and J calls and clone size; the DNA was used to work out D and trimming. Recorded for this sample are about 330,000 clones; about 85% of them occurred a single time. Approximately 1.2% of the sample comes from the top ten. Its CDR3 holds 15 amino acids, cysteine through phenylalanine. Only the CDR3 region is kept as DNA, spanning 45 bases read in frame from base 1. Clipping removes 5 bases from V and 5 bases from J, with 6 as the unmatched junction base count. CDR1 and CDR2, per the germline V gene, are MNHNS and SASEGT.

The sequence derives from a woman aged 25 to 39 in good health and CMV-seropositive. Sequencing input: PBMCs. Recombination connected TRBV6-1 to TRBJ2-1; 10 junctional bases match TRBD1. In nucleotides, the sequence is TGTGCCAGCAGTTGGGGACAGGGGACTAACAATGAGCAGTTCTTC. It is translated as CASSWGQGTNNEQFF.